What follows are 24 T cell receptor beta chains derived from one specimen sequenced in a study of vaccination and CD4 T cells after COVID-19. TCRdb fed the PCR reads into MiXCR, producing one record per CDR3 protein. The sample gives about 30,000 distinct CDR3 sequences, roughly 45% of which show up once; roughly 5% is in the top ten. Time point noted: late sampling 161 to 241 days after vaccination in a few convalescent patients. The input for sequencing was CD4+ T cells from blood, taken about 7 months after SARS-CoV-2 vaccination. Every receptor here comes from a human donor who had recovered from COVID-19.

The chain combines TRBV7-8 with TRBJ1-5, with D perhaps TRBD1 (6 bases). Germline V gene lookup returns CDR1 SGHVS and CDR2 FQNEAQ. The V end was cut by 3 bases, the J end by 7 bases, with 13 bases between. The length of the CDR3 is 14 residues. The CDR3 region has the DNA TGTGCCAGCAGCTTGAAGGCAGGGGACCAGCCCCAGCATTTT. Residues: CASSLKAGDQPQHF.

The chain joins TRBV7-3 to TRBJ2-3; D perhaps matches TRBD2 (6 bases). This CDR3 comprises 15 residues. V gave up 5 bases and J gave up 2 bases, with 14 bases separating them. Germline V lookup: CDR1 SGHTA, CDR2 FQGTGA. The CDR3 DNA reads TGTGCCAGCAGCCCTACGGGGACTTCCACAGATACGCAGTATTTT. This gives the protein CASSPTGTSTDTQYF.

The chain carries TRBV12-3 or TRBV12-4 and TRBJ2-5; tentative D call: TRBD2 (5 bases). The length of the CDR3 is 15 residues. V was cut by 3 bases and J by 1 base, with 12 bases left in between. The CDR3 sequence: CASSFEGTPQETQYF. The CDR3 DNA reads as TGTGCCAGCAGTTTCGAGGGAACCCCCCAAGAGACCCAGTACTTC.

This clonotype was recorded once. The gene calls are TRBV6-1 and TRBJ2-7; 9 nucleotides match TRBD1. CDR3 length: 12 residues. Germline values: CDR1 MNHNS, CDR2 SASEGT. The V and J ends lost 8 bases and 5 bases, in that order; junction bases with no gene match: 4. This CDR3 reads CASWTGDHEQYF. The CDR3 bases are TGTGCCAGCTGGACAGGGGACCACGAGCAGTACTTC.

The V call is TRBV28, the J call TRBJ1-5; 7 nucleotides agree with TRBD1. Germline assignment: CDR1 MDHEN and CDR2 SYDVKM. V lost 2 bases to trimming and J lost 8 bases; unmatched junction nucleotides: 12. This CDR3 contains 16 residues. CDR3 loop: CASSLRRQGLGKPQHF. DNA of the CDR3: TGTGCCAGCAGTTTACGTAGACAGGGTCTTGGAAAGCCCCAGCATTTT.

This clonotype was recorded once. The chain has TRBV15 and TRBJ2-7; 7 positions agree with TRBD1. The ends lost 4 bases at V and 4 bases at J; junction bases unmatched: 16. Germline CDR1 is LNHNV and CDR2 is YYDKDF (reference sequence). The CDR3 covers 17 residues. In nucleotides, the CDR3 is TGTGCCACCAGCACCAACCAAGGGCCTACAGGGGCTTACGAGCAGTACTTC. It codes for CATSTNQGPTGAYEQYF.

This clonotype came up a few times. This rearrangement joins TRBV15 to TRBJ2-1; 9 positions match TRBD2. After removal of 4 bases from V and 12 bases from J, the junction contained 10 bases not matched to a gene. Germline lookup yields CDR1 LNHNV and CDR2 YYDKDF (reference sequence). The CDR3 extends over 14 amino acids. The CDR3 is CATSIGLAPSGQFF. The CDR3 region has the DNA TGTGCCACCAGCATAGGACTAGCGCCTAGCGGGCAGTTCTTC. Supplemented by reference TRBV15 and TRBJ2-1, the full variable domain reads DAMVIQNPRYQVTQFGKPVTLSCSQTLNHNVMYWYQQKSSQAPKLLFHYYDKDFNNEADTPDNFQSRRPNTSFCFLDIRSPGLGDTAMYLCATSIGLAPSGQFFGPGTRLTVL.

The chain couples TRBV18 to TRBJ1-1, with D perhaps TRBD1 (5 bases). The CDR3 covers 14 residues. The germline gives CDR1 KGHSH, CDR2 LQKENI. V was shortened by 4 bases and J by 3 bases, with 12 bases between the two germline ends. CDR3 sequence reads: CASSRAGSYTEAFF. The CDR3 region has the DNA TGTGCCAGCTCACGGGCAGGGTCCTACACTGAAGCTTTCTTT.

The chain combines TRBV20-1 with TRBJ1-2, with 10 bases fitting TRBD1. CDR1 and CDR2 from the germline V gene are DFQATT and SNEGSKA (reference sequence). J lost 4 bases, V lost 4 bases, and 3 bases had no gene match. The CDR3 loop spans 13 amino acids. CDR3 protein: CSATRTGGYGYTF. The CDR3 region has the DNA TGCAGTGCTACTCGGACAGGGGGCTATGGCTACACCTTC.

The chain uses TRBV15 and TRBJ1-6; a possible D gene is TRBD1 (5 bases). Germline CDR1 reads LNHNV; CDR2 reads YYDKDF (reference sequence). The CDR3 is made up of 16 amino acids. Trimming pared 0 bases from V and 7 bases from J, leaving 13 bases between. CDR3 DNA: TGTGCCACCAGCAGAGATAAGAGGGGATTGAATTCACCCCTCCACTTT. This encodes CATSRDKRGLNSPLHF.

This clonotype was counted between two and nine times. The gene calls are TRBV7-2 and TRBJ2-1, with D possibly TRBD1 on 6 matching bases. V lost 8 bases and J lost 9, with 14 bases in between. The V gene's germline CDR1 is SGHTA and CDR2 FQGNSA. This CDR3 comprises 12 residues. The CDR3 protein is CASQSQGPEQFF. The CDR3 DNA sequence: TGTGCCAGCCAAAGCCAGGGGCCTGAGCAGTTCTTC.

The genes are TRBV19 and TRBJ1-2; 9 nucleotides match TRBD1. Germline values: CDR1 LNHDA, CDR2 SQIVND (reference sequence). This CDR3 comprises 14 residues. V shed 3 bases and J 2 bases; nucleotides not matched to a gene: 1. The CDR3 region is CASSIGTGNYGYTF. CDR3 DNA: TGTGCCAGTAGTATCGGGACAGGGAACTATGGCTACACCTTC.

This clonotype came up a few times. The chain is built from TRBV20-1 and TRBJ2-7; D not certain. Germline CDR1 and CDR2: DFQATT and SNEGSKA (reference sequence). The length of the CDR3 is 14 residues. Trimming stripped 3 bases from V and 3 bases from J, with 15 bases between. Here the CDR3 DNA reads TGCAGTGCTAGCCCCTTGGGTAGCTTCTACGAGCAGTACTTC. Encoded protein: CSASPLGSFYEQYF.

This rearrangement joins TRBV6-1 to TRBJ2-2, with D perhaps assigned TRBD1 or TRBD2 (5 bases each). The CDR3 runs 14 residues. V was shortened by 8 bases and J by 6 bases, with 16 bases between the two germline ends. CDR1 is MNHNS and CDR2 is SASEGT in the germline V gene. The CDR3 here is CASVRDPPSGELFF. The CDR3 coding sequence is TGTGCCAGCGTTAGGGACCCCCCTTCCGGGGAGCTGTTTTTT.

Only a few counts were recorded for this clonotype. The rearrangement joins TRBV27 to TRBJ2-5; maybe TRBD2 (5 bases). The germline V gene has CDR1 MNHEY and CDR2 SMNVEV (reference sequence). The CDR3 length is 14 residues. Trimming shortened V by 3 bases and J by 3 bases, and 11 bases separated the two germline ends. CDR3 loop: CASSFPGKEETQYF. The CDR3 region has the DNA TGTGCCAGCAGTTTCCCGGGGAAGGAAGAGACCCAGTACTTC.

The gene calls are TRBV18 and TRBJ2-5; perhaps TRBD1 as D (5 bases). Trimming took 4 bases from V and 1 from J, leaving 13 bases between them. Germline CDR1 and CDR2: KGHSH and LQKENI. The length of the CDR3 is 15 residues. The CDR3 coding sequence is TGTGCCAGCTCACTCCAGGGCGGCTCCCAAGAGACCCAGTACTTC. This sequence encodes CASSLQGGSQETQYF.

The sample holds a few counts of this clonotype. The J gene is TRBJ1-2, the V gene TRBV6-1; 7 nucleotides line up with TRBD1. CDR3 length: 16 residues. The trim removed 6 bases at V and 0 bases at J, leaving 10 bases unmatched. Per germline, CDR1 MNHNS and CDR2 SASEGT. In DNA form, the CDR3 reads TGTGCCAGCAGCCCACACGGGACAGAAACTAACTATGGCTACACCTTC. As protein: CASSPHGTETNYGYTF.

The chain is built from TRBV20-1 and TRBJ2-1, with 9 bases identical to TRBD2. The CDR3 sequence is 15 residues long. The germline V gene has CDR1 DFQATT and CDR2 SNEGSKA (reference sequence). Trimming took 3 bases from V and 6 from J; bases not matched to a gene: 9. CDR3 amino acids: CSARNPGLAVNEQFF. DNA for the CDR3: TGCAGTGCTAGGAACCCGGGACTAGCTGTCAATGAGCAGTTCTTC.

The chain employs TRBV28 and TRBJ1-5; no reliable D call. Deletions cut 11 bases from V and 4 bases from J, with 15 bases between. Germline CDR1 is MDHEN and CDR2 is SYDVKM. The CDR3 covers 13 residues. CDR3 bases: TGTGCCGGAGTCTCGGGAGGGAATCAGCCCCAGCATTTT. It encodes CAGVSGGNQPQHF.

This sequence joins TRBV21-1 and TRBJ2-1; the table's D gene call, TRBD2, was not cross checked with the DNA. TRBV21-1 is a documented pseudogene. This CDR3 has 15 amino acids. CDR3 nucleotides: TGTGCCAGCAAGACGGGAGGCAGGTCCTACAATGAGCAGTTCTTC. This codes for CASKTGGRSYNEQFF.

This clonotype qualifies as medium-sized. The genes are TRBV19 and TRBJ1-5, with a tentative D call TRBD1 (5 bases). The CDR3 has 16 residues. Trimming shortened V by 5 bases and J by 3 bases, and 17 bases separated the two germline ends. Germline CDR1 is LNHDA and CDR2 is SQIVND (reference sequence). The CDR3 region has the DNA TGTGCCAGTAGTTCCACGGGGCAGGGCGTCAATCAGCCCCAGCATTTT. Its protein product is CASSSTGQGVNQPQHF.

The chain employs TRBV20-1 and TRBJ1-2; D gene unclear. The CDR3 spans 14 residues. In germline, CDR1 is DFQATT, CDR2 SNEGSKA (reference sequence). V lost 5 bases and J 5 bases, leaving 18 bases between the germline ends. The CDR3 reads CSAPRRTGDYGYTF. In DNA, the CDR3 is TGCAGTGCTCCCCGGCGGACGGGAGATTATGGCTACACCTTC.

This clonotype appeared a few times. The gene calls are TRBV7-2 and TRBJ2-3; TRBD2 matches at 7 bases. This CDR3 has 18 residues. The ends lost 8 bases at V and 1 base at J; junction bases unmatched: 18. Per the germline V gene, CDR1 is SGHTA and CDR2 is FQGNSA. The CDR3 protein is CASQRLWGGWRRTDTQYF. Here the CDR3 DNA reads TGTGCCAGCCAAAGATTGTGGGGGGGTTGGCGGCGCACAGATACGCAGTATTTT.

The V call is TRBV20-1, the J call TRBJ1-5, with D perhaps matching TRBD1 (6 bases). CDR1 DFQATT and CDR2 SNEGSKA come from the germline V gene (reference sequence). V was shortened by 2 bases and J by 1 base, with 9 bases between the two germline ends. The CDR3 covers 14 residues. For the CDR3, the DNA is TGCAGTGCTAGACAGGGGACGAGCAATCAGCCCCAGCATTTT. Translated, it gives CSARQGTSNQPQHF.